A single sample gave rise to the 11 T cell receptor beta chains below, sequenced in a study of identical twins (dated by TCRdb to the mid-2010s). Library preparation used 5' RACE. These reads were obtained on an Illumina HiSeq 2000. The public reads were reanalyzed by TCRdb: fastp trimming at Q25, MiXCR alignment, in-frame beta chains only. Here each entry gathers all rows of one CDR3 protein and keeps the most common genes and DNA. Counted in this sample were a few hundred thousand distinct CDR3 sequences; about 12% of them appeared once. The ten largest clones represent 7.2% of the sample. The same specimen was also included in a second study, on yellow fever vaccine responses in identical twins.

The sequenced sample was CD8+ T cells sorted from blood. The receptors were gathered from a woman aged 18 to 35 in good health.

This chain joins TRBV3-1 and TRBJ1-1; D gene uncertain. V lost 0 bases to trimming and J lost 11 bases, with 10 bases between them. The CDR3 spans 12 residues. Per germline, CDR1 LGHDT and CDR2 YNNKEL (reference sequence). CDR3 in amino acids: CASSQERLGAFF. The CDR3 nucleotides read TGTGCCAGCAGCCAAGAGAGACTAGGGGCTTTCTTT.

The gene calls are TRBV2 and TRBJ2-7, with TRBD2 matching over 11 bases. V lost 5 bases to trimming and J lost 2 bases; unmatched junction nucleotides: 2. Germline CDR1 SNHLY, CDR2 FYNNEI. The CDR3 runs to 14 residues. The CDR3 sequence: CASSIAGGTYEQYV. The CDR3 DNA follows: TGTGCCAGCAGTATAGCGGGGGGGACCTACGAGCAGTACGTC.

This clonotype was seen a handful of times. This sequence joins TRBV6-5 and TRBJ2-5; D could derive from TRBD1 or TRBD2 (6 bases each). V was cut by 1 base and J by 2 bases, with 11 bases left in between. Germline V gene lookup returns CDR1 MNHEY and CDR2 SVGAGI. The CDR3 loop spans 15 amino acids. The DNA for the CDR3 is TGTGCCAGCAGTTACTTTACGGGGGCACAAGAGACCCAGTACTTC. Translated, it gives CASSYFTGAQETQYF.

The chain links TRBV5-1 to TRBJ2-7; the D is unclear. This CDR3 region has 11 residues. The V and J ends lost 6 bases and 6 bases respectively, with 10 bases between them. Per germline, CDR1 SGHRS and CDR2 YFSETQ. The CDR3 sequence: CASTAGGEQYF. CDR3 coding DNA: TGCGCCAGCACCGCTGGCGGCGAGCAGTACTTC.

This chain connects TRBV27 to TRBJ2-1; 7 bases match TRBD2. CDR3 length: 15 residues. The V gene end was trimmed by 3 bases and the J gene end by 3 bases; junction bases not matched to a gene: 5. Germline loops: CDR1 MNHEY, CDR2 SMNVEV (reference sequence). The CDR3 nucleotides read TGTGCCAGCAGTTTTGGTTCTAGCGGCTACAATGAGCAGTTCTTC. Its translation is CASSFGSSGYNEQFF.

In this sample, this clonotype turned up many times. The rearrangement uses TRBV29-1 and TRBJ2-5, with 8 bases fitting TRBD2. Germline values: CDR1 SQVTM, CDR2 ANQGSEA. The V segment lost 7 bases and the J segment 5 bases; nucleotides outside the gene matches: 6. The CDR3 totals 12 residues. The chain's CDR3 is CSEGLDGETQYF. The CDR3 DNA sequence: TGCAGCGAGGGACTAGATGGGGAGACCCAGTACTTC.

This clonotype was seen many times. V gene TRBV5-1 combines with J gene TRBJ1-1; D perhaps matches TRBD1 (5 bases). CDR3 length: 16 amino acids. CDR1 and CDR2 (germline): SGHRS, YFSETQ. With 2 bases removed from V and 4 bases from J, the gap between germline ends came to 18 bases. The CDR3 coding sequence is TGCGCCAGCAGCTTTAAGGGGTATTCCCGTCCCACTGAAGCTTTCTTT. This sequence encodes CASSFKGYSRPTEAFF.

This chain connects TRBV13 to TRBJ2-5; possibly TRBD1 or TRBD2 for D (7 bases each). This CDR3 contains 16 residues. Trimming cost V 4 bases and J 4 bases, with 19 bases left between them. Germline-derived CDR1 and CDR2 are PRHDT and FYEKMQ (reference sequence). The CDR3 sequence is CASSSPTDREGETQYF. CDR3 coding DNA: TGTGCCAGCAGCTCGCCAACTGACAGGGAGGGAGAGACCCAGTACTTC.

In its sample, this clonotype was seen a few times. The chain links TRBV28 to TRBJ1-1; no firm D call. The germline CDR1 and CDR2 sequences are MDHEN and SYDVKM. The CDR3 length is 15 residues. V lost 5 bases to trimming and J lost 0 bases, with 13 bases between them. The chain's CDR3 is CASSARGDMNTEAFF. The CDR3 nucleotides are TGTGCCAGCAGTGCCCGCGGAGACATGAACACTGAAGCTTTCTTT.

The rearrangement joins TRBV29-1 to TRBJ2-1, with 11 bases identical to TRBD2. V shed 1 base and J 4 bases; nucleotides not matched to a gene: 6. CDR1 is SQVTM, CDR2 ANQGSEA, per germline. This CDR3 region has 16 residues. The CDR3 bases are TGCAGCGTTGAAGGAGCCCCTAGCGGGAGGTACAATGAGCAGTTCTTC. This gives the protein CSVEGAPSGRYNEQFF.

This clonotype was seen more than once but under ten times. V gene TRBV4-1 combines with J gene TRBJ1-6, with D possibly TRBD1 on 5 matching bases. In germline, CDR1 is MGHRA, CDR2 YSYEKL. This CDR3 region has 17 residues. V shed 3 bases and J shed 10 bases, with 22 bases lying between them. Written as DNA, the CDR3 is TGCGCCAGCAGCCAGTTTACAGGACATCGCGAGGGGTCACCCCTCCACTTT. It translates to CASSQFTGHREGSPLHF.